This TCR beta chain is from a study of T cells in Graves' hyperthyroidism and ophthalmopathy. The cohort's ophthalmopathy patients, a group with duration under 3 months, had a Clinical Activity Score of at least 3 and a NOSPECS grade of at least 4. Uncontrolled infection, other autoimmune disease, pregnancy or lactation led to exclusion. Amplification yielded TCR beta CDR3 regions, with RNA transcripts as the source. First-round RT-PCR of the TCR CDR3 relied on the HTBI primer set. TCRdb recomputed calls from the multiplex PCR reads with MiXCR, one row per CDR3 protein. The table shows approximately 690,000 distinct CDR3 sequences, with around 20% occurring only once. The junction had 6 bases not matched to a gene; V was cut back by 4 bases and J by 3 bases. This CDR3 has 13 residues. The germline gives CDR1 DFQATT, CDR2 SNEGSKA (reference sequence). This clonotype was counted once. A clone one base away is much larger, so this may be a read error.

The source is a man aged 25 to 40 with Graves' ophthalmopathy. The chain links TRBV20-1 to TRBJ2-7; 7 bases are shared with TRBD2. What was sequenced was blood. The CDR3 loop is CSAILAGVYEQYF. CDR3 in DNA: TGCAGTGCTATTTTAGCGGGTGTCTACGAGCAGTACTTC.